One and the same sample provided the 6 T cell receptor beta chains below, sequenced in a study of identical twins. TCRdb re-called the 5' RACE reads through MiXCR, storing one row per CDR3 protein. The sample includes 350,000 to 600,000 distinct CDR3 sequences, 12% to 15% of them seen just once. This sample was also put to use in a study of yellow fever vaccine responses in identical twins.

What was sequenced was CD4+ T cells sorted from blood. These receptors came from a woman younger than 30 in good health.

This clonotype was recorded many times. V usage is TRBV7-3 and J usage is TRBJ2-2; 8 positions match TRBD1. From germline, CDR1 is SGHTA and CDR2 FQGTGA. V lost 3 bases and J lost 7; bases outside the gene matches: 7. CDR3 length: 15 residues. This CDR3 is CASSLQGAQGGELFF. The CDR3, as DNA: TGTGCCAGCAGCTTGCAGGGGGCGCAGGGCGGGGAGCTGTTTTTT.

In its sample, this clonotype was seen many times. The rearrangement uses TRBV7-3 and TRBJ1-1, with D unresolved. The length of the CDR3 is 14 residues. Germline-derived CDR1 and CDR2 are SGHTA and FQGTGA. V was cut by 9 bases and J by 1 base, with 15 bases left in between. CDR3 coding DNA: TGTGCCAGTTCCCCGGGAGGGTGGAACACTGAAGCTTTCTTT. This gives the protein CASSPGGWNTEAFF.

The chain employs TRBV5-1 and TRBJ2-1, with 7 bases that match TRBD1. The trim removed 0 bases at V and 9 bases at J, leaving 6 bases unmatched. The CDR3 is made up of 14 amino acids. Germline CDR1 is SGHRS and CDR2 is YFSETQ. Here the CDR3 DNA reads TGCGCCAGCAGCTTGGCCAACAGGGGATCTGAGCAGTTCTTC. Translated: CASSLANRGSEQFF. The variable domain in full, completed from reference TRBV5-1 and TRBJ2-1, reads KAGVTQTPRYLIKTRGQQVTLSCSPISGHRSVSWYQQTPGQGLQFLFEYFSETQRNKGNFPGRFSGRQFSNSRSEMNVSTLELGDSALYLCASSLANRGSEQFFGPGTRLTVL.

This chain links TRBV5-1 with TRBJ2-7; tentatively, D is TRBD1 or TRBD2 (5 bases each). V was trimmed by 0 bases and J by 7 bases, leaving 14 bases between them. Looked up from germline, CDR1 is SGHRS and CDR2 is YFSETQ. CDR3 length: 14 amino acids. The chain's CDR3 is CASSLAGQTGEQYF. The DNA for the CDR3 is TGCGCCAGCAGCTTGGCGGGGCAAACGGGTGAGCAGTACTTC.

V and J are TRBV7-4 and TRBJ2-4, with D maybe TRBD1 (6 bases). Germline CDR1 reads SGHVT; CDR2 reads SQSDAQ. The V gene lost 4 bases and the J gene lost 9 bases, with 13 bases spanning the gap. The CDR3 spans 13 residues. The CDR3 DNA follows: TGTGCCAGCAGCTGGGGGCGATTCAGCATTCAGTACTTC. Its translation is CASSWGRFSIQYF.

The rearrangement uses TRBV10-3 and TRBJ2-1; D is ambiguous. Trimming pared 8 bases from V and 5 bases from J, leaving 10 bases between. This CDR3 has 12 residues. Germline V CDR1 and CDR2: ENHRY, SYGVKD. The CDR3 reads CAILNAHNEQFF. Written as DNA, the CDR3 is TGTGCCATCCTGAATGCCCACAATGAGCAGTTCTTC.